Each of the 27 T cell receptor beta chains below was sequenced from the same sample in a study of blood T cell repertoires in COVID-19. Assay: immunoSEQ multiplex PCR; the TCRdb copy retains only in-frame clones and omits some. The repertoire consists of about 260,000 clones, with about 87% occurring once and the leading ten covering approximately 4%. The sequencing sample was made of PBMCs or T cells enriched from blood (not recorded which). These receptors were taken from a woman aged 25 to 39 with acute COVID-19.

The chain has TRBV5-1 and TRBJ2-5; the D gene is possibly TRBD1 (5 bases). The germline V gene encodes CDR1 SGHRS and CDR2 YFSETQ. The CDR3 length is 15 residues. The V gene lost 1 base and the J gene lost 7 bases, with 17 bases spanning the gap. This chain's CDR3 is CASSLMQGRPGTQYF. CDR3 DNA sequence: TGCGCCAGCAGCTTGATGCAGGGAAGGCCAGGGACCCAGTACTTC.

The J gene is TRBJ2-7, the V gene TRBV19; perhaps TRBD1 as D (6 bases). This CDR3 is 16 amino acids long. Germline V lookup: CDR1 LNHDA, CDR2 SQIVND (reference sequence). Trimming removed 7 bases at V and 2 bases at J, with 21 bases between. The CDR3 is CASTDRQGQNPYEQYF. CDR3 sequence (DNA): TGTGCCAGTACCGACCGCCAGGGGCAGAATCCCTACGAGCAGTACTTC.

The chain employs TRBV11-2 and TRBJ2-6, with D tentatively TRBD1 (5 bases). CDR1 and CDR2 from the germline V gene are SGHAT and FQNNGV. Trimming shortened V by 6 bases and J by 0 bases, and 18 bases separated the two germline ends. This CDR3 contains 18 residues. The DNA for the CDR3 is TGTGCCAGCAGGACGTTTCAGGGAAGGGGCTCTGGGGCCAACGTCCTGACTTTC. Residues: CASRTFQGRGSGANVLTF.

Here the CDR3 DNA reads TGTGCCAGCAGCTTTACAGTCTCTGGAAACACCATATATTTT. Amino acids: CASSFTVSGNTIYF. The chain has TRBV7-9 and TRBJ1-3, with D uncertain. The CDR3 has 14 residues. Trimming left V 3 bases short and J 0 bases short, with 6 bases between. CDR1 and CDR2 from the germline V gene are SEHNR and FQNEAQ (reference sequence).

This clone was seen just once. The CDR3 here is CASSLPAGATDTQYF. CDR3 coding DNA: TGTGCCAGCAGTTTACCAGCGGGAGCAACAGATACGCAGTATTTT. J is TRBJ2-3 and V is TRBV28, with 8 bases that match TRBD2. CDR3 size: 15 residues. V lost 2 bases, J lost 3 bases, and 4 bases stayed unmatched. Germline V CDR1 and CDR2: MDHEN, SYDVKM.

The rearrangement uses TRBV7-2 and TRBJ1-2; 7 bases fit TRBD1. The length of the CDR3 is 15 residues. V lost 1 base and J lost 4; bases outside the gene matches: 6. Germline V gene sequence: CDR1 SGHTA, CDR2 FQGNSA. CDR3 residues: CASSLVVTGSYGYTF. The CDR3 DNA is TGTGCCAGCAGCTTAGTCGTGACAGGGAGCTATGGCTACACCTTC. Full variable domain (remainder filled in from reference TRBV7-2 and TRBJ1-2): GAGVSQSPSNKVTEKGKDVELRCDPISGHTALYWYRQSLGQGLEFLIYFQGNSAPDKSGLPSDRFSAERTGGSVSTLTIQRTQQEDSAVYLCASSLVVTGSYGYTFGSGTRLTVV.

The chain employs TRBV2 and TRBJ2-1; 11 bases are shared with TRBD2. Germline trimming cut 6 bases from V and 3 bases from J; bases unmatched to any gene: 4. The CDR3 is made up of 15 amino acids. CDR1 is SNHLY, CDR2 FYNNEI, per germline. This CDR3 reads CASRRGLADYNEQFF. In nucleotides, the CDR3 is TGTGCCAGCAGGAGGGGACTAGCGGACTACAATGAGCAGTTCTTC.

This rearrangement joins TRBV24-1 to TRBJ2-6, with D perhaps matching TRBD1 (6 bases). The CDR3 is 16 residues long. Per germline, CDR1 KGHDR and CDR2 SFDVKD. Trimming took 7 bases from V and 0 from J, leaving 12 bases between them. The CDR3 DNA is TGTGCCACCAGCACAGGGACCGTCTCTGGGGCCAACGTCCTGACTTTC. It is translated as CATSTGTVSGANVLTF.

The rearrangement joins TRBV28 to TRBJ1-6; the match to TRBD1 covers 7 bases. The CDR3 spans 14 residues. J was trimmed by 6 bases and V by 5 bases; bases with no gene match: 4. CDR1 MDHEN and CDR2 SYDVKM come from the germline V gene. CDR3 nucleotides: TGTGCCAGCAGTAAGGACAGGTTTAATTCACCCCTCCACTTT. It codes for CASSKDRFNSPLHF.

V usage is TRBV13 and J usage is TRBJ1-1, with D perhaps matching TRBD1 (5 bases). CDR3 size: 16 residues. The germline V and J ends were trimmed by 4 bases and 7 bases, with 22 bases remaining between them. Germline V gene lookup returns CDR1 PRHDT and CDR2 FYEKMQ (reference sequence). The CDR3 sequence is CASSYSGFGRVVEAFF. In DNA, the CDR3 is TGTGCCAGCAGCTATTCAGGGTTCGGTAGAGTCGTTGAAGCTTTCTTT.

This clone was recorded once. This chain uses TRBV14 with TRBJ1-4; D is unresolved. Germline loops: CDR1 SGHDN, CDR2 FVKESK. V lost 1 base, J lost 4 bases, and 10 bases lay in between. This CDR3 has 15 amino acids. Here the CDR3 reads CASSQVAGNNEKLFF. The CDR3 DNA follows: TGTGCCAGCAGCCAAGTCGCCGGGAATAATGAAAAACTGTTTTTT.

The chain joins TRBV9 to TRBJ2-2, with a possible D match to TRBD2 (5 bases). The germline V gene has CDR1 SGDLS and CDR2 YYNGEE. The CDR3 is 14 amino acids. V was clipped by 1 base and J by 3 bases, with 7 bases between them. The DNA of the CDR3 is TGTGCCAGCAGCGTACTCGGGGACACCGGGGAGCTGTTTTTT. It translates to CASSVLGDTGELFF. Drawing the rest from reference TRBV9 and TRBJ2-2, the complete variable domain is DSGVTQTPKHLITATGQRVTLRCSPRSGDLSVYWYQQSLDQGLQFLIQYYNGEERAKGNILERFSAQQFPDLHSELNLSSLELGDSALYFCASSVLGDTGELFFGEGSRLTVL.

This CDR3 is CASSLYLAGQETQYF. The CDR3 DNA is TGTGCCAGCAGTTTATATCTAGCGGGACAAGAGACCCAGTACTTC. The rearrangement links TRBV27 to TRBJ2-5, with 9 positions matching TRBD2. The germline CDR1 and CDR2 sequences are MNHEY and SMNVEV (reference sequence). CDR3 length: 15 amino acids. The V and J ends lost 1 base and 2 bases, in that order; junction bases with no gene match: 2.

This chain links TRBV6-5 with TRBJ2-7; the match to TRBD2 covers 10 bases. The CDR3 runs to 14 residues. CDR1 is MNHEY and CDR2 is SVGAGI in the germline V gene. V lost 6 bases, J lost 2 bases, and 4 bases stayed unmatched. The CDR3 DNA follows: TGTGCCAGCAGCGGGACTAGCGAGACCTACGAGCAGTACTTC. It codes for CASSGTSETYEQYF.

The chain couples TRBV14 to TRBJ2-3, with a weak D call TRBD1 (5 bases). Looked up from germline, CDR1 is SGHDN and CDR2 is FVKESK. This CDR3 has 14 residues. Trimming cost V 5 bases and J 1 base, with 10 bases left between them. DNA for the CDR3: TGTGCCAGCAGCGCGCTGGGGCGCACAGATACGCAGTATTTT. The encoded protein is CASSALGRTDTQYF.

The chain links TRBV5-1 to TRBJ2-2; 8 nucleotides match TRBD2. The CDR3 is 14 amino acids. The germline V gene has CDR1 SGHRS and CDR2 YFSETQ. V lost 2 bases, J lost 6 bases, and 3 bases stayed unmatched. In nucleotides, the CDR3 is TGCGCCAGCAGCTTACGGGAGGGCCCCGGGGAGCTGTTTTTT. This translates into CASSLREGPGELFF.

V is TRBV4-1 and J is TRBJ1-2; TRBD1 might be the D (6 bases). Germline V gene data show CDR1 as MGHRA and CDR2 as YSYEKL. There are 15 residues in the CDR3. Trimming left V 1 base short and J 6 bases short, with 15 bases between. CDR3 in DNA: TGCGCCAGCAGCCAAGCGGACTTACAGGGTCATGGCTACACCTTC. Its protein is CASSQADLQGHGYTF.

The chain combines TRBV4-1 with TRBJ2-1; no clear D gene. The CDR3 has 14 residues. CDR1 and CDR2 from the germline V gene are MGHRA and YSYEKL. Trimming removed 2 bases from V and 4 bases from J, with 9 bases in between. The CDR3 reads CASSQSPGYNEQFF. CDR3 nucleotide sequence: TGCGCCAGCAGCCAAAGTCCGGGTTACAATGAGCAGTTCTTC.

The rearrangement joins TRBV28 to TRBJ2-7, with D maybe TRBD1 (6 bases). The CDR3 runs to 13 residues. The germline V and J ends were trimmed by 7 bases and 3 bases, with 13 bases remaining between them. Germline values: CDR1 MDHEN, CDR2 SYDVKM. The CDR3 nucleotides are TGTGCCAGCACGGGACAAGATTACTACGAGCAGTACTTC. Translation: CASTGQDYYEQYF. Together with reference TRBV28 and TRBJ2-7, the CDR3 gives the full variable domain: DVKVTQSSRYLVKRTGEKVFLECVQDMDHENMFWYRQDPGLGLRLIYFSYDVKMKEKGDIPEGYSVSREKKERFSLILESASTNQTSMYLCASTGQDYYEQYFGPGTRLTVT.

The chain employs TRBV7-6 and TRBJ2-7; 10 bases line up with TRBD2. V lost 5 bases and J lost 1; bases outside the gene matches: 2. The CDR3 runs to 14 residues. Germline CDR1 and CDR2: SGHVS and FNYEAQ. CDR3 residues: CASSALAGSYEQYF. CDR3 in DNA: TGTGCCAGCAGCGCACTAGCGGGATCCTACGAGCAGTACTTC.

This chain links TRBV5-5 with TRBJ2-1, with D hard to call. The CDR3 is 12 residues long. CDR1 and CDR2 from the germline V gene are SGHKS and YYEKEE (reference sequence). V dropped 0 bases and J dropped 10 bases, with 8 bases sitting between them. CDR3 in DNA: TGTGCCAGCAGCTTGGCCCTACAGGAGCAGTTCTTC. Its protein is CASSLALQEQFF.

The chain joins TRBV27 to TRBJ1-1; tentative D call: TRBD1 (5 bases). The CDR3 runs to 13 residues. V lost 6 bases and J lost 4, with 12 bases in between. Germline values: CDR1 MNHEY, CDR2 SMNVEV (reference sequence). CDR3 sequence: CASRPGTVTEAFF. In DNA, the CDR3 is TGTGCCAGCAGACCGGGGACTGTCACTGAAGCTTTCTTT.

This chain joins TRBV9 and TRBJ2-7, with a weak D call TRBD2 (5 bases). The V end was cut by 4 bases, the J end by 2 bases, with 16 bases between. The length of the CDR3 is 15 residues. Per the germline V gene, CDR1 is SGDLS and CDR2 is YYNGEE. In nucleotides, the CDR3 is TGTGCCAGCAGCCCAAGAGGGTTAACCGCCTACGAGCAGTACTTC. Protein: CASSPRGLTAYEQYF.

The genes are TRBV11-2 and TRBJ1-1; 7 positions match TRBD1. The ends lost 2 bases at V and 0 bases at J; junction bases unmatched: 3. Germline V CDR1 and CDR2: SGHAT, FQNNGV. CDR3 length: 15 amino acids. CDR3 sequence reads: CASSLSTGMNTEAFF. The CDR3 DNA reads as TGTGCCAGCAGCTTATCGACAGGGATGAACACTGAAGCTTTCTTT.

The chain carries TRBV10-1 and TRBJ2-7; 8 bases agree with TRBD1. The CDR3 is made up of 14 amino acids. Germline CDR1 reads WNHNN; CDR2 reads SYGVQD (reference sequence). The V and J ends lost 3 bases and 5 bases, in that order; junction bases with no gene match: 6. In DNA form, the CDR3 reads TGCGCCAGCAGTGAAGGGACAGGAGGCCACGAGCAGTACTTC. Translation gives CASSEGTGGHEQYF.

The rearrangement links TRBV28 to TRBJ2-5, with 9 bases fitting TRBD2. In germline, CDR1 is MDHEN, CDR2 SYDVKM. This CDR3 comprises 15 residues. J was trimmed by 3 bases and V by 5 bases; bases with no gene match: 7. DNA for the CDR3: TGTGCCAGCAGTCTACCGACTAGCGGAAAAGAGACCCAGTACTTC. Translation gives CASSLPTSGKETQYF.

The rearrangement uses TRBV19 and TRBJ2-2; 8 bases are shared with TRBD2. The CDR3 consists of 14 residues. Trimming cost V 7 bases and J 6 bases; bases outside gene matches: 7. Germline V gene sequence: CDR1 LNHDA, CDR2 SQIVND (reference sequence). CDR3 residues: CASNPGGPAGELFF. The CDR3 DNA reads as TGTGCCAGTAATCCGGGAGGGCCAGCCGGGGAGCTGTTTTTT. The full variable domain, completed using reference TRBV19 and TRBJ2-2, is DGGITQSPKYLFRKEGQNVTLSCEQNLNHDAMYWYRQDPGQGLRLIYYSQIVNDFQKGDIAEGYSVSREKKESFPLTVTSAQKNPTAFYLCASNPGGPAGELFFGEGSRLTVL.